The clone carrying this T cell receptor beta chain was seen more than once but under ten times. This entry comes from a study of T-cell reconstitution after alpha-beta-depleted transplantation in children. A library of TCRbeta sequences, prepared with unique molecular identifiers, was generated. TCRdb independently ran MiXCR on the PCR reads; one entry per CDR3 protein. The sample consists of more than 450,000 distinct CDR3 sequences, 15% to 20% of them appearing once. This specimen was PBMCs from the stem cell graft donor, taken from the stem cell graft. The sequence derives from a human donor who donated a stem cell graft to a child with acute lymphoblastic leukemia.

The chain's CDR3 is CASRPKLSGAHSSYNEQFF. For the CDR3, the DNA is TGTGCCAGCAGGCCCAAACTTTCAGGGGCCCATAGCTCCTACAATGAGCAGTTCTTC. The chain has TRBV12-3 or TRBV12-4 and TRBJ2-1; TRBD1 might be the D (6 bases). V was clipped by 6 bases and J by 0 bases, with 24 bases between them. This CDR3 region has 19 residues.